The sequence of this T cell receptor beta chain was determined in a study of shared clonotypes between healthy human individuals. The table came from immunoSEQ multiplex PCR; TCRdb's copy has only in-frame clones and leaves some out. Here the sample spans some 350,000 clones, over 65% being singletons. V gave up 6 bases and J gave up 9 bases, with 12 bases separating them. Germline CDR1 and CDR2: MNHNS and SASEGT. The CDR3 consists of 12 residues. The receptor was isolated from a man aged 30 to 45 in good health. The gene calls are TRBV6-1 and TRBJ1-5; weak D call: TRBD1 (5 bases). Sequenced: memory CD4+ T cells sorted from blood. Subset of the sample: CD45RA-negative fraction. In nucleotides, the CDR3 is TGTGCCAGCAGCCAAGGGGCTAGGCCCCAGCATTTT. Residues: CASSQGARPQHF.